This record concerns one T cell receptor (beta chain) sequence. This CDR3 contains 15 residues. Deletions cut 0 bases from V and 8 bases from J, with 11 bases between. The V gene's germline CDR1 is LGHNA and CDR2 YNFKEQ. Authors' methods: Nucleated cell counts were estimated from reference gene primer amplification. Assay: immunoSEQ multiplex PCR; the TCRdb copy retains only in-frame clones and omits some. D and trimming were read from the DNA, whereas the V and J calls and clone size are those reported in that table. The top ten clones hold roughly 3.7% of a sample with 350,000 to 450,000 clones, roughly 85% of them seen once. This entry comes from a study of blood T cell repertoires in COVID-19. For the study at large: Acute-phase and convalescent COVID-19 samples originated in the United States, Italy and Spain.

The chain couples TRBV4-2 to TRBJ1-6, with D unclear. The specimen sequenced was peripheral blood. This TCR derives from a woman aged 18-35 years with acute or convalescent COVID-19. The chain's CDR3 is CASSQDNREDSPLHF. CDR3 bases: TGTGCCAGCAGCCAAGATAACCGGGAGGATTCACCCCTCCACTTT.